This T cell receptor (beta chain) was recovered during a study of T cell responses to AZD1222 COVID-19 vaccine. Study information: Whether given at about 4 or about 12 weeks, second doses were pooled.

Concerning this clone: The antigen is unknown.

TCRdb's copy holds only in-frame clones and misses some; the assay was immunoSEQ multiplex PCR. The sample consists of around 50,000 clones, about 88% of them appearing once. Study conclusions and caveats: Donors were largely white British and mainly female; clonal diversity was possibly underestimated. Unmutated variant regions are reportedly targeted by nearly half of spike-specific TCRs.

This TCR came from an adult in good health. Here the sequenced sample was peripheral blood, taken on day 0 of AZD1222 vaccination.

This chain's CDR3 is CASGEAAYEQYF. CDR3 sequence (DNA): TGTGCCAGCGGGGAGGCCGCCTACGAGCAGTACTTC. The chain joins TRBV2 to TRBJ2-7, with a weak D call TRBD2 (6 bases). V was clipped by 8 bases and J by 2 bases, with 10 bases between them. CDR1 and CDR2 (germline): SNHLY, FYNNEI. There are 12 residues in the CDR3.